This record concerns one TCR beta chain sequence. Its target is unknown. This entry belongs to a study of T cell responses to AZD1222 COVID-19 vaccine. General study results and limits: Baseline seropositivity characterized only six AZD1222 recipients.

Clones were sequenced by immunoSEQ multiplex PCR, and TCRdb holds only the in-frame ones, with some missing. The repertoire has approximately 140,000 clones, 90% of them found once; the top ten carry around 3.1%. V lost 5 bases, J lost 3 bases, and 19 bases lay in between. Per the germline V gene, CDR1 is SEHNR and CDR2 is FQNEAQ (reference sequence). The CDR3 covers 16 residues. V usage is TRBV7-9 and J usage is TRBJ1-1; D unresolved. The sequencing used peripheral blood, collected 28 days after the second AZD1222 dose. This clonotype originated in an adult who received the AZD1222 COVID-19 vaccine. In nucleotides, the CDR3 is TGTGCCAGCAGCCTCCGGGTTGGGTCGGGCGACACTGAAGCTTTCTTT. It translates to CASSLRVGSGDTEAFF.